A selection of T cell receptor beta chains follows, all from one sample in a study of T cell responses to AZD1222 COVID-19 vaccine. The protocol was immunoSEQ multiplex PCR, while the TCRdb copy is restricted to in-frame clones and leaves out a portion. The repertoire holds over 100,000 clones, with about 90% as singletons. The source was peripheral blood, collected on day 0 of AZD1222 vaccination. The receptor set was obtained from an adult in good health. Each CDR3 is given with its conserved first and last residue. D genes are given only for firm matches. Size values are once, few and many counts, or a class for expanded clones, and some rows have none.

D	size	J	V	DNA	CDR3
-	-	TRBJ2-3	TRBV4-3	TGCGCCAGCAGCCAAGGCCCGGCGGTACTCACAGATACGCAGTATTTT	CASSQGPAVLTDTQYF
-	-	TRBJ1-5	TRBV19	TGTGCCAGTACCCCTCTGGCAGGGGCAAATCAGCCCCAGCATTTT	CASTPLAGANQPQHF
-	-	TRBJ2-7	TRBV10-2	TGCGCCAGCAGCCCGGGGTACGAGCAGTACTTC	CASSPGYEQYF
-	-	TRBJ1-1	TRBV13	TGTGCCAGCAGCTTAGGCCGGAATGGTGAAGCTTTCTTT	CASSLGRNGEAFF
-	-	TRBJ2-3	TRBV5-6	TGTGCCAGCGCGGGGTATAGCACAGATACGCAGTATTTT	CASAGYSTDTQYF
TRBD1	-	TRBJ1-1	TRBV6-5	TGTGCCAGCAGCCGCGAGGGGACAGGCAACACTGAAGCTTTCTTT	CASSREGTGNTEAFF
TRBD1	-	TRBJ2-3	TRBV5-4	TGTGCCAGCAGCCCTGACAGGGGGGCGACAGATACGCAGTATTTT	CASSPDRGATDTQYF
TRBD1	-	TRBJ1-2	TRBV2	TGTGCCAGCAGTGAATACGAGAGGGGGCCGGGGACCTTC	CASSEYERGPGTF
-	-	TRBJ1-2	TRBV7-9	TGTGCCAGCAGCTTAGCCCAGGACCATGGCTACACCTTC	CASSLAQDHGYTF
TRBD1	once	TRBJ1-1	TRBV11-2	TGTGCCAGCAGCTTAGGAGACAGGGGTGAAGCTTTCTTT	CASSLGDRGEAFF
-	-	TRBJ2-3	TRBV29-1	TGCAGCGTTGAAGTTGGTAGCGAGGCGCAGTATTTT	CSVEVGSEAQYF
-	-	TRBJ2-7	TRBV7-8	TGTGCCAGCAGCTTAAAAGGGGGCTACGAGCAGTACTTC	CASSLKGGYEQYF
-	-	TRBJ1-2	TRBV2	TGTGCCAGCAGTGTTTTCACGAGTAGCTATGGCTACACCTTC	CASSVFTSSYGYTF
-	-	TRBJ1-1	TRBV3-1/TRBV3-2	TGTGCCAGCAGCCAGCTCCCCGCCTCCTTGGCTTTCTTT	CASSQLPASLAFF
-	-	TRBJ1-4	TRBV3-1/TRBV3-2	TGTGCCAGCAGCCAAGGAACCGTTGAAAAACTGTTTTTT	CASSQGTVEKLFF
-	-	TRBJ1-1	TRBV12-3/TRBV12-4	TGTGCCAGCGGTTCGGGGGCCGGCACTGAAGCTTTCTTT	CASGSGAGTEAFF
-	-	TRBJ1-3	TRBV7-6	TGTGCCAGCAGCATAGGAGCGGGGGCGCGCGGAAACACCATATATTTT	CASSIGAGARGNTIYF
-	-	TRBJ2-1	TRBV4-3	TGCGCCAGCAGCCAAGATTTGGCGGCAGGCTCCTACAATGAGCAGTTCTTC	CASSQDLAAGSYNEQFF
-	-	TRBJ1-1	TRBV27	TGTGCCAGCACCTTGACCGGTTTGGGGAACACTGAAGCTTTCTTT	CASTLTGLGNTEAFF
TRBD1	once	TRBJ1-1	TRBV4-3	TGCGCCAGCAGCCAAGGAGTAGTGACAGGGTCTCCTGAAGCTTTCTTT	CASSQGVVTGSPEAFF
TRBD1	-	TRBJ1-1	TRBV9	TGTGCCAGCAGCGTCGACAGGGAACACACTGAAGCTTTCTTT	CASSVDREHTEAFF
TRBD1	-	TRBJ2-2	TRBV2	TGTGCCGGAAAGGGACAGGGAGGGACCGGGGAGCTGTTTTTT	CAGKGQGGTGELFF
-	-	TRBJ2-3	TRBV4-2	TGTGCCAGCAGCCAAGAGCGGGAAATCGTGGATACGCAGTATTTT	CASSQEREIVDTQYF
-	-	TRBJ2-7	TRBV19	TGTGCCAGTAGAATTTTGGCGGGAAGCTCCTACGAGCAGTACTTC	CASRILAGSSYEQYF
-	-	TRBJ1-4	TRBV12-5	TGTGCTAGTGGAGCCGGGACGACTGAAAAACTGTTTTTT	CASGAGTTEKLFF
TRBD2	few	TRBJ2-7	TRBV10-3	TGTGCCATCAGTGAGTCGTCGGGACTAGCGGGAGGGATTTCCTACGAGCAGTACTTC	CAISESSGLAGGISYEQYF